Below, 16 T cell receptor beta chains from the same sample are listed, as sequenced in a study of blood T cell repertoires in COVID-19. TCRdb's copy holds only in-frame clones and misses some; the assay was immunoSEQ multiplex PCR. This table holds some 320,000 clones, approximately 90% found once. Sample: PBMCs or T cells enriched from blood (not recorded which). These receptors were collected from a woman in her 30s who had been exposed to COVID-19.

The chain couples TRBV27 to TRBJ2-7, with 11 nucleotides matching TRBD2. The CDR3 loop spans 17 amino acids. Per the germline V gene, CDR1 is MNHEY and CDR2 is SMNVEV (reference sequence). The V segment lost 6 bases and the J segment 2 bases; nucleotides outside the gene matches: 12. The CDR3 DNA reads TGTGCCAGCAGGCGACTAGCGGGGATGGGTAGGACCTACGAGCAGTACTTC. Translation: CASRRLAGMGRTYEQYF.

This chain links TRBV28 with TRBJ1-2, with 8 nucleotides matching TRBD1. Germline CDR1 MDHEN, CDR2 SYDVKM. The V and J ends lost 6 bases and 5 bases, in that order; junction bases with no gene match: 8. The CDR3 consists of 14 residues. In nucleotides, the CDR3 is TGTGCCAGCAGGCAGGGGGCTCAACGGTATGGCTACACCTTC. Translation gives CASRQGAQRYGYTF.

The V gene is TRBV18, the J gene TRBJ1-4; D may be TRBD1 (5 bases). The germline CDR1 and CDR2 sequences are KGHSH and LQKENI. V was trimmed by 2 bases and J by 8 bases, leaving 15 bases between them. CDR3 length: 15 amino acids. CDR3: CASSPVLGGEEKLFF. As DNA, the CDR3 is TGTGCCAGCTCACCAGTTTTGGGAGGGGAAGAAAAACTGTTTTTT. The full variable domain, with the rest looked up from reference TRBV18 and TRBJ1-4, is NAGVMQNPRHLVRRRGQEARLRCSPMKGHSHVYWYRQLPEEGLKFMVYLQKENIIDESGMPKERFSAEFPKEGPSILRIQQVVRGDSAAYFCASSPVLGGEEKLFFGSGTQLSVL.

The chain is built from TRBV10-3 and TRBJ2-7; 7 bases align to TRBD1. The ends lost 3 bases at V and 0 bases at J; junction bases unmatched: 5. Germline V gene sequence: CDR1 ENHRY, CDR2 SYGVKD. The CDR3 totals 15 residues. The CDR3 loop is CAISEIQGVSYEQYF. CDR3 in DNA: TGTGCCATCAGTGAAATCCAGGGGGTCTCCTACGAGCAGTACTTC.

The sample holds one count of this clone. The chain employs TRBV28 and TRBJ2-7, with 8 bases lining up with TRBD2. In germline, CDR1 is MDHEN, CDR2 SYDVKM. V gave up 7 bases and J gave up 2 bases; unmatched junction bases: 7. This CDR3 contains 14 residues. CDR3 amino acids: CASNRVGGAYEQYF. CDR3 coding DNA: TGTGCCAGCAATCGTGTCGGGGGGGCCTACGAGCAGTACTTC.

CDR3 coding DNA: TGTGCCTGGAGTGTGGGGCAGGGCGGTCAGCCCCAGCATTTT. It translates to CAWSVGQGGQPQHF. The V and J genes are TRBV30 and TRBJ1-5, with D possibly TRBD1 on 5 matching bases. The V gene lost 0 bases and the J gene lost 6 bases, with 12 bases spanning the gap. Germline assignment: CDR1 GTSNPN and CDR2 SVGIG (reference sequence). The CDR3 is 14 amino acids.

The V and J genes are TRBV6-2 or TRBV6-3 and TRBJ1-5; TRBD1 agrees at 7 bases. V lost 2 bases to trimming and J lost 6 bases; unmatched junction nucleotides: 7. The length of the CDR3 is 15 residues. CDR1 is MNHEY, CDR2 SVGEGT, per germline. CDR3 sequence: CASSYPGGWFQPQHF. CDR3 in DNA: TGTGCCAGCAGTTACCCAGGGGGATGGTTTCAGCCCCAGCATTTT.

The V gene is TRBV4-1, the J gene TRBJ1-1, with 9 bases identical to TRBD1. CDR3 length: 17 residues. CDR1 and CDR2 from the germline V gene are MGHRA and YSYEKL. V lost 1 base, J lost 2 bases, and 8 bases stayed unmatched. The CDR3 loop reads CASSQGQGGVLNTEAFF. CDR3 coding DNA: TGCGCCAGCAGCCAAGGACAGGGGGGTGTTTTAAACACTGAAGCTTTCTTT.

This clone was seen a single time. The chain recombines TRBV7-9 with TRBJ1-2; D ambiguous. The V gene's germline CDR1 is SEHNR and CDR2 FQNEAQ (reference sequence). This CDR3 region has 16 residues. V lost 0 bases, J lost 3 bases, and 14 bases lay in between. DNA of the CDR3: TGTGCCAGCAGCTTAGCGCAAGCAGGCCCCGACTATGGCTACACCTTC. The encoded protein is CASSLAQAGPDYGYTF.

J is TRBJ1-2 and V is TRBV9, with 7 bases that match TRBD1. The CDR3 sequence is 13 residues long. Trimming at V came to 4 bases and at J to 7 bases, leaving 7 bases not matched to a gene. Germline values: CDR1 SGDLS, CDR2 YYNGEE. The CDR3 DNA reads TGTGCCAGCAGCACCACAGGGGCCTCTGGCTACACCTTC. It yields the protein CASSTTGASGYTF.

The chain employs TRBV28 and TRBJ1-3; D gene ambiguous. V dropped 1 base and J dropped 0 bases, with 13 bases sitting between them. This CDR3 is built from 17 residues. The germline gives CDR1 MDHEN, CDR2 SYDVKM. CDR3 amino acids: CASSLSYGGSSGNTIYF. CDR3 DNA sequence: TGTGCCAGCAGTTTATCGTACGGCGGGAGCTCTGGAAACACCATATATTTT.

CDR3 nucleotides: TGTGCCAGCAGTAAGTGGGGGCTGCGAGAGACCCAGTACTTC. It translates to CASSKWGLRETQYF. The chain joins TRBV25-1 to TRBJ2-5, with a weak D call TRBD1 (6 bases). CDR1 is MGHDK and CDR2 is SYGVNS in the germline V gene. The ends were cut back, 5 bases at V and 4 bases at J, with 14 bases in the middle. This CDR3 spans 14 amino acids.

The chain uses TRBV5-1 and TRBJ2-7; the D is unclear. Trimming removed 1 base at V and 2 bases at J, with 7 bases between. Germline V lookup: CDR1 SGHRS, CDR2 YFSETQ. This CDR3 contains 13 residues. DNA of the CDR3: TGCGCCAGCAGCTTGAAGTCTACCTACGAGCAGTACTTC. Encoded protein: CASSLKSTYEQYF.

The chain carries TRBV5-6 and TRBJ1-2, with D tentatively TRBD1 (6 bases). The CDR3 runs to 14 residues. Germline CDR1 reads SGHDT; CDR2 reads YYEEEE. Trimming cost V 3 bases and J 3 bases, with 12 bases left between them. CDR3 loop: CASSSSDRYYGYTF. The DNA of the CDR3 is TGTGCCAGCAGCTCCTCGGACAGATACTATGGCTACACCTTC. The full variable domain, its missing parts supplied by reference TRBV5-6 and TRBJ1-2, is DAGVTQSPTHLIKTRGQQVTLRCSPKSGHDTVSWYQQALGQGPQFIFQYYEEEERQRGNFPDRFSGHQFPNYSSELNVNALLLGDSALYLCASSSSDRYYGYTFGSGTRLTVV.

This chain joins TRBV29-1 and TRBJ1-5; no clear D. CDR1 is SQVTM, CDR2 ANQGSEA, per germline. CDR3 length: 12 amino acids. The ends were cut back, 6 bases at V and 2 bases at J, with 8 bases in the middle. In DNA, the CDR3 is TGCAGCGTCGCCGGGGGCAATCAGCCCCAGCATTTT. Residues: CSVAGGNQPQHF.

DNA for the CDR3: TGTGCCACCAGTGATAGGGGGACTAATGAAAAACTGTTTTTT. Translating gives CATSDRGTNEKLFF. The rearrangement joins TRBV24-1 to TRBJ1-4; tentative D call: TRBD1 (6 bases). The ends were cut back, 3 bases at V and 2 bases at J, with 6 bases in the middle. The CDR3 contains 14 residues. Germline CDR1 is KGHDR and CDR2 is SFDVKD.